This T cell receptor (beta chain) derives from a study of blood T cell repertoires in COVID-19. Background on the study: Samples of COVID-19 (acute and convalescent) were obtained from the United States, Italy and Spain. The analysed material was cDNA or gDNA that came from T cells, B-cell-depleted T cells, or PBMCs.

In the original workflow: It was from reference gene primer amplification that nucleated cell counts were estimated. Assay used: immunoSEQ multiplex PCR; TCRdb lists only in-frame clones, some missing. The V and J calls and clone size were taken over from that table, and D and trimming were inferred from the DNA. The table includes 85,000 to 120,000 clones, around 75% detected once. V was trimmed by 3 bases and J by 7 bases, leaving 13 bases between them. Germline CDR1 is MNHNS and CDR2 is SASEGT. This CDR3 contains 14 residues. This clone has a single count. Sample: peripheral blood. The sequence was collected from a human donor with acute or convalescent COVID-19. The donor label of this sample is uncertain. The J gene is TRBJ1-5, the V gene TRBV6-1; D possibly corresponds to TRBD1 (6 bases). CDR3 loop: CASSEHRERQPQHF. Here the CDR3 DNA reads TGTGCCAGCAGTGAGCACAGGGAACGACAGCCCCAGCATTTT.